The 13 T cell receptor beta chains presented below share a single source sample, sequenced in a study of breast tumors, draining lymph nodes, adjacent tissues (dated by TCRdb to the mid-2010s). Preparation of the library involved multiplex PCR. TCRdb lists the instrument as Illumina HiSeq 2000. TCRdb trimmed public reads at Q25 via fastp, called clones via MiXCR and kept in-frame beta chains. Rows are combined by CDR3 protein, so each entry shows the most common genes and DNA. The sample table holds approximately 130,000 distinct CDR3 sequences, of which around 20% were seen once. The ten largest make up about 2.2% of the sample. The lymph node samples were taken from the axillary draining lymph nodes of breast cancer patients. The sequenced material came from axillary lymph node tissue. The origin of the receptors is a female donor with breast cancer. Some clones in this sample may be carry-over from other donors' samples.

This clonotype came up many times. The junction and the germline gene differ at one end; a read error may be behind it. This rearrangement joins TRBV27 to TRBJ1-2; D might be TRBD1 (6 bases). This CDR3 comprises 16 residues. Germline V gene lookup returns CDR1 MNHEY and CDR2 SMNVEV (reference sequence). CDR3 region: CASSPQGDRTNSGYTF. For the CDR3, the DNA is TGTGCCAGCAGTCCACAGGGAGATCGGACAAACTCTGGCTACACCTTC.

This clonotype has a count of ten or more. V and J are TRBV20-1 and TRBJ2-3; D is undetermined. Germline lookup yields CDR1 DFQATT and CDR2 SNEGSKA (reference sequence). The CDR3 is made up of 13 amino acids. With 3 bases removed from V and 0 bases from J, the gap between germline ends came to 7 bases. For the CDR3, the DNA is TGCAGTGCTAGTCGGCTCAGCACAGATACGCAGTATTTT. Amino acids: CSASRLSTDTQYF.

Comments on this clonotype: This sequence may be a read error, since a much larger clone differs from it by one base. J is TRBJ2-3 and V is TRBV27, with 7 positions matching TRBD2. The CDR3 is 17 amino acids. V shed 6 bases, J shed 5 bases, and the junction held 17 bases outside the gene matches. Germline CDR1 is MNHEY and CDR2 is SMNVEV (reference sequence). This CDR3 reads CASSLVTPTSRIDTQYF. The CDR3, as DNA: TGTGCCAGCAGCCTCGTCACCCCGACTAGCAGGATAGATACGCAGTATTTT.

This rearrangement joins TRBV7-9 to TRBJ2-5, with 7 positions matching TRBD2. The ends lost 1 base at V and 3 bases at J; junction bases unmatched: 5. The CDR3 is 15 amino acids. Per the germline V gene, CDR1 is SEHNR and CDR2 is FQNEAQ (reference sequence). The CDR3 DNA sequence: TGTGCCAGCAGCTTAGTCTCTAGCGGTAAAGAGACCCAGTACTTC. Amino acids: CASSLVSSGKETQYF.

In the case of this clonotype: A read error may explain this, as a much larger clone is one base away. Because it lacks the conserved phenylalanine or tryptophan at the end, this CDR3 is likely a read error. The rearrangement links TRBV19 to TRBJ1-2; D is unresolved. V lost 4 bases to trimming and J lost 3 bases, with 6 bases between them. Germline-derived CDR1 and CDR2 are LNHDA and SQIVND (reference sequence). The CDR3 runs 12 residues. The CDR3 DNA sequence: TGTGCCAGTAGTAGCAGATACTATGGCTACACCCTC. It yields the protein CASSSRYYGYTL.

This clonotype was recorded many times. Since no conserved phenylalanine or tryptophan closes the CDR3, a read error is the likely cause. The limits of the CDR3 on the DNA are not certain, so only TCRdb's listed CDR3 is given. The genes are TRBV2 and TRBJ1-6; the table's D call, TRBD1, was not checked against the DNA. With termini counted, the CDR3 has 11 amino acids. Per the germline V gene, CDR1 is SNHLY and CDR2 is FYNNEI. The CDR3 here is CARYGQGGMRI.

There are many counts of this clonotype. The genes are TRBV7-9 and TRBJ2-7; 7 bases align to TRBD1. J lost 6 bases, V lost 4 bases, and 3 bases had no gene match. The CDR3 is made up of 12 amino acids. Germline-derived CDR1 and CDR2 are SEHNR and FQNEAQ (reference sequence). DNA for the CDR3: TGTGCCAGCAGCTCGACAGGGCCCGAGCAGTACTTC. Its translation: CASSSTGPEQYF.

This clonotype was counted at least ten times. The chain carries TRBV3-1 and TRBJ2-7; D may be TRBD1 or TRBD2 (6 bases each). Trimming took off 4 bases at V and 0 bases at J, with 16 bases between the two ends. The germline V gene encodes CDR1 LGHDT and CDR2 YNNKEL (reference sequence). The CDR3 runs to 16 residues. The CDR3 spells CASSPSGASPSYEQYF. DNA for the CDR3: TGTGCCAGCAGCCCCTCGGGGGCCTCTCCCTCCTACGAGCAGTACTTC.

The V call is TRBV12-3 or TRBV12-4, the J call TRBJ2-7; 12 positions match TRBD2. The ends lost 8 bases at V and 4 bases at J; junction bases unmatched: 9. The CDR3 is made up of 15 amino acids. CDR3 DNA: TGTGCCAGCGGCCCGACTAGCGGGAGTGGTTACGAGCAGTACTTC. It translates to CASGPTSGSGYEQYF.

About this clonotype itself: A much larger clone differs by one base, so this may be a read error. The chain employs TRBV5-6 and TRBJ1-5; maybe TRBD1 (6 bases). Trimming pared 4 bases from V and 3 bases from J, leaving 17 bases between. CDR1 is SGHDT, CDR2 YYEEEE, per germline. This CDR3 is built from 16 residues. CDR3 in DNA: TGTGCCAGCAGCCCCGGGGCAGGGGCGTCCAATCAGCCCCAGCATTTT. Translated, it gives CASSPGAGASNQPQHF.

This clonotype was detected many times. The rearrangement links TRBV7-9 to TRBJ2-1; the D is unclear. Trimming cost V 2 bases and J 0 bases, with 8 bases left between them. This CDR3 has 15 amino acids. Germline CDR1 is SEHNR and CDR2 is FQNEAQ (reference sequence). The chain's CDR3 is CASSLTLSSYNEQFF. Written as DNA, the CDR3 is TGTGCCAGCAGCTTAACTCTGAGCTCCTACAATGAGCAGTTCTTC.

Notes on this clonotype: A much larger clonotype is one base distant, so this may be a read error. V gene TRBV24-1 combines with J gene TRBJ2-2; 9 positions agree with TRBD2. CDR1 is KGHDR, CDR2 SFDVKD, per germline. CDR3 length equals 17 residues. V dropped 4 bases and J dropped 3; count of bases not matched to a gene: 8. The CDR3 loop reads CATSDSFAGGDTGELFF. In DNA form, the CDR3 reads TGTGCCACCAGTGACTCCTTCGCGGGAGGGGACACCGGGGAGCTGTTTTTT.

In its sample, this clonotype was seen many times. This chain joins TRBV12-3 or TRBV12-4 and TRBJ2-2, with 9 bases matching TRBD1. The V and J ends lost 6 bases and 3 bases, in that order; junction bases with no gene match: 5. This CDR3 has 15 residues. The CDR3 bases are TGTGCCAGCAGCCAACAGGGGGCCTACACCGGGGAGCTGTTTTTT. Its protein is CASSQQGAYTGELFF.